The 11 T cell receptor beta chains reported below all come from one sample, sequenced in a study of CD8 T cells in ankylosing spondylitis. In TCRdb, the 5' RACE reads were re-called with MiXCR into one record per CDR3 protein. In the table there are 250,000 to 350,000 distinct CDR3 sequences, 20% to 25% of which are singletons. Sequencing was done on a sample of blood, either unsorted or a sorted T cell fraction (not recorded which). These receptors all come from a female donor with ankylosing spondylitis or in good health (not recorded which).

This clonotype was observed a handful of times. The chain employs TRBV7-2 and TRBJ2-7; no definite D call. This CDR3 contains 16 residues. Trimming left V 1 base short and J 0 bases short, with 13 bases between. From germline, CDR1 is SGHTA and CDR2 FQGNSA. For the CDR3, the DNA is TGTGCCAGCAGCTTAGGAGGCAGGTCTTTCTCCTACGAGCAGTACTTC. Translated, it gives CASSLGGRSFSYEQYF.

The chain carries TRBV30 and TRBJ2-5; TRBD2 agrees at 14 bases. J gave up 13 bases and V 0 bases, and 7 bases lay outside the gene matches. Per the germline V gene, CDR1 is GTSNPN and CDR2 is SVGIG (reference sequence). This CDR3 spans 14 amino acids. The CDR3 DNA reads TGTGCCTGGAGTGTACAGGGACTAGCGGGAGCTACGTACTTC. Amino acids: CAWSVQGLAGATYF.

This clonotype showed up just a few times. The V gene is TRBV6-2 or TRBV6-3, the J gene TRBJ2-4; 7 bases fit TRBD2. The CDR3 totals 15 residues. The trim removed 7 bases at V and 6 bases at J, leaving 12 bases unmatched. The germline V gene has CDR1 MNHEY and CDR2 SVGEGT. CDR3 DNA sequence: TGTGCCAGCAACAACGGCGGGGGAGTGTTAAACATTCAGTACTTC. Its protein is CASNNGGGVLNIQYF.

The CDR3 nucleotides are TGTGCCAGCAGCTTAGTTACTATCACCTACGAGCAGTACTTC. Translating it yields CASSLVTITYEQYF. The chain is built from TRBV7-2 and TRBJ2-7; D is unresolved. The V end was cut by 1 base, the J end by 2 bases, with 9 bases between. The CDR3 loop spans 14 amino acids. In germline, CDR1 is SGHTA, CDR2 FQGNSA.

This clonotype has just a few counts. The chain carries TRBV6-1 and TRBJ2-1, with TRBD2 identical over 14 bases. Germline CDR1 reads MNHNS; CDR2 reads SASEGT. This CDR3 has 17 amino acids. V gave up 9 bases and J gave up 0 bases; unmatched junction bases: 7. The CDR3 coding sequence is TGTGCCAGTAGACTAGCGGGAGGGAAAAGCTCCTACAATGAGCAGTTCTTC. Its translation is CASRLAGGKSSYNEQFF.

This clonotype was seen many times. Here the CDR3 DNA reads TGTGCCAGCAGTCCAAGGGTGGGCGACGCGAATCAGCCCCAGCATTTT. Protein sequence: CASSPRVGDANQPQHF. This sequence joins TRBV12-3 or TRBV12-4 and TRBJ1-5; no firm D call. CDR3 length equals 16 residues. Trimming took 5 bases from V and 4 from J, leaving 18 bases between them.

This clonotype was detected only a few times. The genes are TRBV5-1 and TRBJ2-7; D perhaps matches TRBD1 (6 bases). The ends were cut back, 4 bases at V and 1 base at J, with 21 bases in the middle. The length of the CDR3 is 17 residues. The germline V gene has CDR1 SGHRS and CDR2 YFSETQ. CDR3 bases: TGCGCCAGCAGCCTATACACTGGACAGACAATTTCCTACGAGCAGTACTTC. This sequence encodes CASSLYTGQTISYEQYF.

A few counts support this clonotype. A read error may produce the germline difference seen at one junction end. The chain links TRBV20-1 to TRBJ2-7; TRBD1 is a possible D gene (6 bases). This CDR3 is built from 11 residues. Germline V gene lookup returns CDR1 DFQATT and CDR2 SNEGSKA (reference sequence). The CDR3 coding sequence is TGCAGTGCTCCACAGGGTTACGGGCAGTACTTC. Its translation is CSAPQGYGQYF.

The V call is TRBV6-2 or TRBV6-3, the J call TRBJ2-1; 8 bases match TRBD2. With V trimmed by 0 bases and J by 9 bases, 13 bases remained unmatched. The length of the CDR3 is 17 residues. Per the germline V gene, CDR1 is MNHEY and CDR2 is SVGEGT. The DNA for the CDR3 is TGTGCCAGCAGTTACTCGGATTTGGCGGGAGGACTAGGTGAGCAGTTCTTC. Its protein is CASSYSDLAGGLGEQFF.

The chain carries TRBV20-1 and TRBJ1-1; D call uncertain. Trimming shortened V by 6 bases and J by 6 bases, and 14 bases separated the two germline ends. Germline V CDR1 and CDR2: DFQATT, SNEGSKA (reference sequence). The CDR3 spans 12 residues. The CDR3, as DNA: TGCAGTGCCCCAAGGCAGCAGGCTGAAGCTTTCTTT. Translation gives CSAPRQQAEAFF.

V is TRBV24-1 and J is TRBJ2-6; D is uncertain. The CDR3 runs to 17 residues. Germline lookup yields CDR1 KGHDR and CDR2 SFDVKD. V was trimmed by 3 bases and J by 1 base, leaving 12 bases between them. The CDR3 DNA reads as TGTGCCACCAGTGATAGGACCGGGCCGTCTGGGGCCAACGTCCTGACTTTC. It specifies CATSDRTGPSGANVLTF.